The T cell receptor (beta chain) under discussion was sequenced for a study of OX40 agonist ivuxolimab in advanced cancers. On the study more broadly: Given to patients was ivuxolimab, an agonistic anti-OX40 (CD134) antibody. The study enrolled dose-escalation patients with hepatocellular carcinoma, melanoma, renal cell or head and neck cancer.

Measured with immunoSEQ multiplex PCR; TCRdb has only the in-frame clones, and not every one. The table records about 52,000 clones, 90% to 95% of them present only once. Blood got drawn at baseline, again on cycle 4 day 1, and then on cycle 7 day 1. Germline values: CDR1 SGHDT, CDR2 YYEEEE. V trimming: 4 bases; J trimming: 3 bases; junction bases outside the gene matches: 10. This CDR3 has 15 amino acids. The TCR was taken from an adult with an advanced solid tumor such as melanoma, head and neck, liver or kidney cancer. The material was CD4+ or CD8+ T cells sorted from blood, obtained in a trial of the OX40 agonist ivuxolimab. The V call is TRBV5-6, the J call TRBJ2-7; 7 nucleotides line up with TRBD2. CDR3 sequence (DNA): TGTGCCAGCAGCGGCGGAGCGGGACCGAACTACGAGCAGTACTTC. It encodes CASSGGAGPNYEQYF.